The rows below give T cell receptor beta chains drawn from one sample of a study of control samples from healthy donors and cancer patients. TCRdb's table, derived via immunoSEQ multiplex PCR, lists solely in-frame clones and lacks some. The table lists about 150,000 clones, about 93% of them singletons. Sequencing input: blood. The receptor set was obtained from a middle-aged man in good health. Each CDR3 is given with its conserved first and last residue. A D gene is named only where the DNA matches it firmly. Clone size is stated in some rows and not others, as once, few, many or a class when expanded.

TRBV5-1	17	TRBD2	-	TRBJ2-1	TGCGCCAGCAGACCGATCTTAGGGGAGGGCCTCTACAATGAGCAGTTCTTC	CASRPILGEGLYNEQFF
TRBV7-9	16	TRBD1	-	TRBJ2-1	TGTGCCAGCAGTCACTCCGGGACAGGGGTCTACAATGAGCAGTTCTTC	CASSHSGTGVYNEQFF
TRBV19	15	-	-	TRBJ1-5	TGTGCCAGTAGTATGTCGGGGGGCTTAAATCAGCCCCAGCATTTT	CASSMSGGLNQPQHF
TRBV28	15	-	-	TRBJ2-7	TGTGCCAGCAAAACAGGGACGGTTGGGTCCTACGAGCAGTACTTC	CASKTGTVGSYEQYF
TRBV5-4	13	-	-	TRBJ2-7	TGTGCCAGCAGGCCCACAGGGACCTACGAGCAGTACTTC	CASRPTGTYEQYF
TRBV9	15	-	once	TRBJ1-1	TGTGCCAGCAGCGTAGCAGTTGGGCCGAACACTGAAGCTTTCTTT	CASSVAVGPNTEAFF
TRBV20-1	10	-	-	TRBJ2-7	TGCAGTGCTAGCTTGGACGAGCAGTACTTC	CSASLDEQYF
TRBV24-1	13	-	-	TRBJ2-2	TGTGCCACCAGTGATACAAACACCGGGGAGCTGTTTTTT	CATSDTNTGELFF
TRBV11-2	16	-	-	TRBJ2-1	TGTGCCAGCAGCGCGAGACAGGGAACGGGAGGAAATGAGCAGTTCTTC	CASSARQGTGGNEQFF
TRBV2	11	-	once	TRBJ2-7	TGTGCCAGCAGTGTAGGTTCCGAGCAGTACTTC	CASSVGSEQYF
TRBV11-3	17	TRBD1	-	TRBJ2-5	TGTGCCAGCAGCTTAGGAACCTACAGGGGGCGGCAAGAGACCCAGTACTTC	CASSLGTYRGRQETQYF
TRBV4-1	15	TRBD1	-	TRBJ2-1	TGCGCCAGCAGCCTCCTCCGGACAGGGAGGAATGAGCAGTTCTTC	CASSLLRTGRNEQFF
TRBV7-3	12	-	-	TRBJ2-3	TGTGCCAGCAGCTTACCCACAGATACGCAGTATTTT	CASSLPTDTQYF
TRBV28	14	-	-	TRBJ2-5	TGTGCCAGCAGTTTCCCAGGGAACCAAGAGACCCAGTACTTC	CASSFPGNQETQYF
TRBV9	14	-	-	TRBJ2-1	TGTGCCAGCAGCGTATCAGGGAACCAACATGAGCAGTTCTTC	CASSVSGNQHEQFF
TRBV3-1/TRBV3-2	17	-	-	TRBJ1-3	TGTGCCAGCAGCCAAGCCCGCACCCCTCGGGCTGGAAACACCATATATTTT	CASSQARTPRAGNTIYF
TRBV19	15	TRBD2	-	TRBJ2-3	TGTGCCAGTAGAGGGACTAGCGGGATAACAGATACGCAGTATTTT	CASRGTSGITDTQYF
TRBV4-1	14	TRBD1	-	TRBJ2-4	TGCGCCAGCAGCCAGAGGACAGGGGTGAACATTCAGTACTTC	CASSQRTGVNIQYF